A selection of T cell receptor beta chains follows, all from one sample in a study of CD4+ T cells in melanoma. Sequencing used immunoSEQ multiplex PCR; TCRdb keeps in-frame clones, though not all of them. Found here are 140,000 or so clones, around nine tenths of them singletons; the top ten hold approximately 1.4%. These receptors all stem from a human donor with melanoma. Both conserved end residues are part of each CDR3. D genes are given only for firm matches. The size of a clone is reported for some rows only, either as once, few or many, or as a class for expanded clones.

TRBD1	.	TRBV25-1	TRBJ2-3	TGTGCCAGCAGTGAACCGGGGACAGTCGGCGGTACGCAGTATTTT	CASSEPGTVGGTQYF
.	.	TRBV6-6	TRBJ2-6	TGTGCCAGCAGTTCTTCTGACTCTGGGGCCAACGTCCTGACTTTC	CASSSSDSGANVLTF
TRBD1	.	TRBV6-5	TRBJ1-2	TGTGCCAGCAGTTATTACAGGGGGAAAAGTCGAGTCTACACCTTC	CASSYYRGKSRVYTF
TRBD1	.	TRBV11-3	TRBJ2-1	TGTGCCAGCAGCCCCGGGACAGCAGGACACAATGAGCAGTTCTTC	CASSPGTAGHNEQFF
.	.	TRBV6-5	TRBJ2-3	TGTGCCAGCAGCCCCGCGGGGTCAGATACGCAGTATTTT	CASSPAGSDTQYF
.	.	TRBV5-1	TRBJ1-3	TGCGCCAGCAGCTTGGTAGGGGTCTCAACCATATATTTT	CASSLVGVSTIYF
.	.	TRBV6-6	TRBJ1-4	TGTGCCAGCAGTTACGATACAGAAGGGGGTGAAAAACTGTTTTTT	CASSYDTEGGEKLFF
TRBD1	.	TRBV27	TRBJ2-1	TGTGCCAGCAGCCCCGATATCGGGACAGGGATCAATGAGCAGTTCTTC	CASSPDIGTGINEQFF
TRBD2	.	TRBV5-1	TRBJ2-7	TGCGCCAGCAGCTTGCGGCCGGGGACTAGCGGGGCCCCCTACGAGCAGTACTTC	CASSLRPGTSGAPYEQYF
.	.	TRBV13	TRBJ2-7	TGTGCCAGCAGCTTAGGCCTTTACGAGCAGTACTTC	CASSLGLYEQYF
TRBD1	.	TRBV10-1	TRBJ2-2	TGCGCCAGCAGTGACACAGGGGAAGGGGTAGACACCGGGGAGCTGTTTTTT	CASSDTGEGVDTGELFF
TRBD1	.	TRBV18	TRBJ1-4	TGTGCCAGCTCACTCGGGACAGGGAACGGAAAACTGTTTTTT	CASSLGTGNGKLFF
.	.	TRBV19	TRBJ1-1	TGTGCCAGTAGTATTAGGGCAGGATGGGCTGAAGCTTTCTTT	CASSIRAGWAEAFF
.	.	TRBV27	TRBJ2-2	TGTGCCAGCAGTTTATGGACGAACACCGGGGAGCTGTTTTTT	CASSLWTNTGELFF
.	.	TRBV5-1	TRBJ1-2	TGCGCCAGCAGCTTGATCGTCGGGGATGGCTACACCTTC	CASSLIVGDGYTF
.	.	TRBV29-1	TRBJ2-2	TGCAGCGCCGGCCAGGGGATAAGGACCGGGGAGCTGTTTTTT	CSAGQGIRTGELFF
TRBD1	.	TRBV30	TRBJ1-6	TGTGCCTGGAGAACTAAAGACAGGGGAAATTCACCCCTCCACTTT	CAWRTKDRGNSPLHF
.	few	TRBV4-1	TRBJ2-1	TGCGCCAGCAGCCCAAAGAGGGGGATGGGGGGTTCTGGCTATGAGCAGTTCTTC	CASSPKRGMGGSGYEQFF
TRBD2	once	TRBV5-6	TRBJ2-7	TGTGCCAGCAGCTCACTAGCGGGGCCTTACTACGAGCAGTACTTC	CASSSLAGPYYEQYF
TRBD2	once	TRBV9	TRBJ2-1	TGTGCCAGCAGCTCCCTAGCGGGGTCGAGCTCCTACAATGAGCAGTTCTTC	CASSSLAGSSSYNEQFF
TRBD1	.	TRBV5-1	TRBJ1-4	TGCGCCAGCAGCCCAGGGGGCAGGAATGAAAAACTGTTTTTT	CASSPGGRNEKLFF
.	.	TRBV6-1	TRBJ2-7	TGTGCCAGCAGTGAACGATTGGTGAACTACGAGCAGTACTTC	CASSERLVNYEQYF
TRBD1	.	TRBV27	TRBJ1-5	TGTGCCAGCAGCCGAACAGGGGGCGCAAATCAGCCCCAGCATTTT	CASSRTGGANQPQHF
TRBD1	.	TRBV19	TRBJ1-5	TGTGCCAGTAGGCGTTCAGGGGGCTCGAGCAATCAGCCCCAGCATTTT	CASRRSGGSSNQPQHF
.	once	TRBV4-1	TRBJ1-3	TGCGCCAGCAGCCAACTGTTAACTGGAAACACCATATATTTT	CASSQLLTGNTIYF
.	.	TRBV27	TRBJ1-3	TGTGCCAGCAGGGGGTTACACTCTGGAAACACCATATATTTT	CASRGLHSGNTIYF
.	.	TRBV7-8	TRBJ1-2	TGTGCCAGCAGCTCGGGCACGTTGAGCTACACCTTC	CASSSGTLSYTF
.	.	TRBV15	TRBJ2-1	TGTGCCACCAGCGTATACAATGAGCAGTTCTTC	CATSVYNEQFF
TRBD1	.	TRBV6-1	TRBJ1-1	TGTGCCAGCATTATGGACAGGTTGAACACTGAAGCTTTCTTT	CASIMDRLNTEAFF
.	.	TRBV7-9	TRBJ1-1	TGTGCCAGCAGCTTTGATCTCGGGGTCTACACTGAAGCTTTCTTT	CASSFDLGVYTEAFF
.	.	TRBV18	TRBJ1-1	TGTGCCAGCTCCCCCAACACCCGAACCATGAACACTGAAGCTTTCTTT	CASSPNTRTMNTEAFF
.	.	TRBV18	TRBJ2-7	TGTGCCAGCTCACCCCGCGGTACAGGTAGCTACGAGCAGTACTTC	CASSPRGTGSYEQYF
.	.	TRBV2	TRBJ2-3	TGTGCCAGCAGTGACGGGCAGATCACAGATACGCAGTATTTT	CASSDGQITDTQYF
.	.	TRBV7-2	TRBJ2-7	TGTGCCAGCAGCTTAGTTCCGGGACGAGCTGGCGAGCAGTACTTC	CASSLVPGRAGEQYF
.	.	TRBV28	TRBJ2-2	TGTGCCAGCAGTTTATTGGCAGGGGTGGACACCGGGGAGCTGTTTTTT	CASSLLAGVDTGELFF
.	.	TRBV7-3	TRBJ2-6	TGTGCCAGCAGCTTATTCGGCGGGGGCGCCTCTGGGGCCAACGTCCTGACTTTC	CASSLFGGGASGANVLTF
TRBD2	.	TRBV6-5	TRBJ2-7	TGTGCCAGCAGCCCGCGGCGTAGCGGGGCCTACGAGCAGTACTTC	CASSPRRSGAYEQYF
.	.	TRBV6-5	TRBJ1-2	TGTGCCAGCAGCCCGACGGGCTATGGCTACACCTTC	CASSPTGYGYTF
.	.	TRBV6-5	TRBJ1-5	TGTGCCAGCAGACGAGATTCAGGGGAACGGCAGCCCCAGCATTTT	CASRRDSGERQPQHF
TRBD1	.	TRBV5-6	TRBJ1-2	TGTGCCAGCAGCTTCGTACAGACAGGGCGCGGCTACACCTTC	CASSFVQTGRGYTF
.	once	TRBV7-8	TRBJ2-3	TGTGCCAGCACCGCTCCGGCGAGGCCGGATACGCAGTATTTT	CASTAPARPDTQYF
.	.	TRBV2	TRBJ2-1	TGTGCCAGCATAACGCAGGGCGTTCTGTCAAATGAGCAGTTCTTC	CASITQGVLSNEQFF
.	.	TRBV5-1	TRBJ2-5	TGCGCCAGCAGCTTGCTCCCCCAACAAGAGACCCAGTACTTC	CASSLLPQQETQYF
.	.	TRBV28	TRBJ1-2	TGTGCCAGCAGTTCGCCGCGAGGTGGGGGCTATGGCTACACCTTC	CASSSPRGGGYGYTF
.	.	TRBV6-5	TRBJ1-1	TGTGCCAGCAGCCGGGGGACCGTGACTGAAGCTTTCTTT	CASSRGTVTEAFF
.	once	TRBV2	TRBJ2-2	TGTGCCAGCAGGGGGATCCGTGGGGGGGCAGTGGTTACCGGGGAGCTGTTTTTT	CASRGIRGGAVVTGELFF
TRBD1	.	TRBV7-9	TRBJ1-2	TGTGCCAGCAGCTCAGGGACAGGCCGATATGGCTACACCTTC	CASSSGTGRYGYTF
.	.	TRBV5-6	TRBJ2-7	TGTGCCAGCAGCTTGGGACGGCCCTCCTACGAGCAGTACTTC	CASSLGRPSYEQYF
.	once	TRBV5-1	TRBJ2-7	TGCGCCAGCATGAGGGGGGCAGGGATCCACGAGCAGTACTTC	CASMRGAGIHEQYF
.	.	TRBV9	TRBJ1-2	TGTGCCAGCTTGCTCCACCCCAAAGGCCCTGGCTACACCTTC	CASLLHPKGPGYTF
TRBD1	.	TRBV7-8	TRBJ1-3	TGTGCCAGCAGCTTAGTTACGGGGGACAGTGGAAACACCATATATTTT	CASSLVTGDSGNTIYF
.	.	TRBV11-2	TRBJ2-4	TGTGCCAGCAGCGCCTCCGGGACAACAAAAGCCAAAAACATTCAGTACTTC	CASSASGTTKAKNIQYF
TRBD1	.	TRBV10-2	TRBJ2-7	TGCGCCAGCAGTGAGACCCGGGACAGGGGGCAGTACTTC	CASSETRDRGQYF
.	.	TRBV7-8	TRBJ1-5	TGTGCCAGCAGCCCGAGGCAGAGGGGGTATAGCAATCAGCCCCAGCATTTT	CASSPRQRGYSNQPQHF
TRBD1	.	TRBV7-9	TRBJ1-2	TGTGCCAGCAGCTTAACAGGGGGAATTGATGGCTACACCTTC	CASSLTGGIDGYTF
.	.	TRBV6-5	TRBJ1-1	TGTGCCAGCAGTTACAGCGGAACAGGGCCATCCGAAGCTTTCTTT	CASSYSGTGPSEAFF
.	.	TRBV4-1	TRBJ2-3	TGCGCCAGCAGCCAAGTATGGACTTCCACAGATACGCAGTATTTT	CASSQVWTSTDTQYF
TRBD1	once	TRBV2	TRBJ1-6	TGTGCCAGCAGTGAGTTCCTTGGACAGGGGGGCTCCTATAATTCACCCCTCCACTTT	CASSEFLGQGGSYNSPLHF
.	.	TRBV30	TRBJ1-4	TGTGCCTGGGCTCTTTGGGGAGGAGGAGAAAAACTGTTTTTT	CAWALWGGGEKLFF